The 27 T cell receptor beta chains below come from one sample, sequenced in a study of cytomegalovirus exposure and HLA in healthy donors. The study ran its PCR with 60 Vbeta and 13 Jbeta primers. Here immunoSEQ multiplex PCR was the method, and the copy in TCRdb shows in-frame clones only, minus some. In the table there are around 120,000 clones, approximately 85% of which are singletons. Sequencing was carried out using PBMCs. These receptors came from a boy between 10 and 17 years old in good health and CMV-seronegative.

The chain links TRBV7-9 to TRBJ1-4; no firm D call. Deletions cut 5 bases from V and 8 bases from J, with 15 bases between. Looked up from germline, CDR1 is SEHNR and CDR2 is FQNEAQ (reference sequence). The CDR3 consists of 14 residues. The CDR3 spells CASSLLATGEKLFF. The CDR3 DNA reads as TGTGCCAGCAGCCTTTTAGCAACGGGGGAAAAACTGTTTTTT.

This clone was counted once. This sequence joins TRBV9 and TRBJ1-1; 7 nucleotides match TRBD1. CDR3 size: 13 residues. Germline V lookup: CDR1 SGDLS, CDR2 YYNGEE. With V trimmed by 3 bases and J by 8 bases, 7 bases remained unmatched. CDR3 coding DNA: TGTGCCAGCAGCGGGGACAGCTCAGGAGAAGCTTTCTTT. Translated: CASSGDSSGEAFF.

This chain connects TRBV7-6 to TRBJ1-2, with D possibly being TRBD1 (5 bases). The CDR3 totals 13 residues. Trimming shortened V by 2 bases and J by 8 bases, and 12 bases separated the two germline ends. Germline CDR1 reads SGHVS; CDR2 reads FNYEAQ. CDR3 protein: CASSLSGAQGYTF. The CDR3, as DNA: TGTGCCAGCAGCTTAAGCGGGGCTCAGGGCTACACCTTC.

J is TRBJ2-7 and V is TRBV5-1; TRBD1 agrees at 7 bases. Germline V gene sequence: CDR1 SGHRS, CDR2 YFSETQ. The CDR3 runs to 13 residues. The ends lost 4 bases at V and 3 bases at J; junction bases unmatched: 4. The CDR3 DNA reads TGCGCCAGCAGCACGGGACAGATCTACGAGCAGTACTTC. Translating gives CASSTGQIYEQYF.

The chain has TRBV4-2 and TRBJ1-4; 9 nucleotides match TRBD1. Germline V lookup: CDR1 LGHNA, CDR2 YNFKEQ. The CDR3 loop spans 15 amino acids. V lost 1 base and J lost 6; bases outside the gene matches: 3. Here the CDR3 DNA reads TGTGCCAGCAGCCAAGGGACAGGGGATCATGAAAAACTGTTTTTT. It yields the protein CASSQGTGDHEKLFF.

The chain is built from TRBV28 and TRBJ1-5; D remains ambiguous. The CDR3 sequence is 13 residues long. Trimming shortened V by 8 bases and J by 0 bases, and 8 bases separated the two germline ends. Germline lookup yields CDR1 MDHEN and CDR2 SYDVKM. The CDR3 DNA sequence: TGTGCCAGCTGCGGGGATAGCAATCAGCCCCAGCATTTT. Its protein product is CASCGDSNQPQHF.

V is TRBV19 and J is TRBJ2-5; no clear D gene. The CDR3 covers 13 residues. The V and J ends lost 7 bases and 3 bases respectively, with 12 bases between them. The germline V gene encodes CDR1 LNHDA and CDR2 SQIVND (reference sequence). CDR3 sequence (DNA): TGTGCCAGTAAAAGTCGACTGGAAGAGACCCAGTACTTC. This sequence encodes CASKSRLEETQYF.

The chain carries TRBV5-5 and TRBJ1-2; tentatively, D is TRBD1 (5 bases). The CDR3 is made up of 15 amino acids. Germline CDR1 is SGHKS and CDR2 is YYEKEE (reference sequence). The V gene lost 3 bases and the J gene lost 5 bases, with 17 bases spanning the gap. As DNA, the CDR3 is TGTGCCAGCAGCTGGGGCGGCGGTATTTATTATGGCTACACCTTC. The encoded protein is CASSWGGGIYYGYTF.

The chain joins TRBV21-1 to TRBJ2-7; the table's D call of TRBD1 was not tested on the DNA. TRBV21-1 is listed as a pseudogene. The length of the CDR3 is 16 residues. The CDR3 nucleotides are TGTGCCAGCAGCAAACGGGACAAGTTGAGCTCCTACGAGCAGTACTTC. As protein: CASSKRDKLSSYEQYF.

The genes are TRBV5-6 and TRBJ1-2, with D perhaps TRBD1 (5 bases). The germline V and J ends were trimmed by 0 bases and 4 bases, with 16 bases remaining between them. Germline V gives CDR1 SGHDT, CDR2 YYEEEE. The CDR3 is 16 residues long. CDR3 nucleotides: TGTGCCAGCAGCTTGGAGGGAGCCGGGGGTCTCTATGGCTACACCTTC. It codes for CASSLEGAGGLYGYTF.

This chain uses TRBV2 with TRBJ2-5, with 9 positions matching TRBD2. The CDR3 is 15 residues long. Germline V CDR1 and CDR2: SNHLY, FYNNEI. J gave up 4 bases and V 3 bases, and 6 bases lay outside the gene matches. The CDR3 nucleotides are TGTGCCAGCAGTGACGACAGGCGGGGGGGAGAGACCCAGTACTTC. Amino acids: CASSDDRRGGETQYF.

The V gene is TRBV5-1, the J gene TRBJ2-5; 8 bases agree with TRBD2. In germline, CDR1 is SGHRS, CDR2 YFSETQ. The junction had 7 bases not matched to a gene; V was cut back by 5 bases and J by 4 bases. The CDR3 runs to 14 residues. CDR3 residues: CASSDGGAVETQYF. CDR3 sequence (DNA): TGCGCCAGCAGTGACGGGGGGGCCGTAGAGACCCAGTACTTC.

This clone was seen a single time. The genes are TRBV7-2 and TRBJ1-1, with a possible D match to TRBD1 (6 bases). The CDR3 runs 15 residues. Per germline, CDR1 SGHTA and CDR2 FQGNSA. The V end lost 5 bases, the J end lost 1 base, and 14 bases lay between the germline ends. The CDR3 DNA is TGTGCCAGCAGCCCGACCGGGACACAGAACACTGAAGCTTTCTTT. Its translation: CASSPTGTQNTEAFF.

CDR3 sequence reads: CASSRSGSRNTGELFF. For the CDR3, the DNA is TGTGCCAGCAGCCGAAGCGGGAGTAGGAACACCGGGGAGCTGTTTTTT. The rearrangement joins TRBV7-3 to TRBJ2-2; 8 bases match TRBD2. Trimming took 5 bases from V and 1 from J; bases not matched to a gene: 6. Germline V gives CDR1 SGHTA, CDR2 FQGTGA. CDR3 length: 16 amino acids. The full variable domain, in which reference TRBV7-3 and TRBJ2-2 provide the parts outside the CDR3, is GAGVSQTPSNKVTEKGKYVELRCDPISGHTALYWYRQSLGQGPEFLIYFQGTGAADDSGLPNDRFFAVRPEGSVSTLKIQRTERGDSAVYLCASSRSGSRNTGELFFGEGSRLTVL.

This chain joins TRBV10-3 and TRBJ1-2; no clear D gene. This CDR3 is 14 amino acids long. With 3 bases removed from V and 0 bases from J, the gap between germline ends came to 8 bases. Per germline, CDR1 ENHRY and CDR2 SYGVKD. Written as DNA, the CDR3 is TGTGCCATCAGTGAAGGAGGACCTAACTATGGCTACACCTTC. It is translated as CAISEGGPNYGYTF.

J is TRBJ2-3 and V is TRBV4-2; D perhaps matches TRBD2 (6 bases). CDR3 length equals 13 residues. Germline CDR1 LGHNA, CDR2 YNFKEQ. The ends were cut back, 3 bases at V and 4 bases at J, with 8 bases in the middle. The CDR3 here is CASSQGTADTQYF. The CDR3 DNA is TGTGCCAGCAGCCAGGGGACTGCAGATACGCAGTATTTT.

The chain employs TRBV9 and TRBJ1-2; no firm D call. The V end was cut by 1 base, the J end by 8 bases, with 18 bases between. This CDR3 contains 15 residues. Germline values: CDR1 SGDLS, CDR2 YYNGEE. The CDR3 sequence: CASSVKVGERGGYTF. For the CDR3, the DNA is TGTGCCAGCAGCGTAAAGGTTGGGGAGCGGGGAGGCTACACCTTC.

This sequence joins TRBV28 and TRBJ1-3; 7 bases are a match to TRBD1. Germline assignment: CDR1 MDHEN and CDR2 SYDVKM. Trimming cost V 8 bases and J 0 bases; bases outside gene matches: 4. There are 14 residues in the CDR3. DNA of the CDR3: TGTGCCAGCGAGACAGGGAACTCTGGAAACACCATATATTTT. Translated: CASETGNSGNTIYF.

The genes are TRBV7-5 and TRBJ2-7; the table calls TRBD1, which could not be checked here. TRBV7-5 represents a pseudogene. The CDR3 has 14 residues. DNA for the CDR3: TGTGTCAGAAGCTTAGTAGTCAGGGGAGACGAGCAGTACTTC. This translates into CVRSLVVRGDEQYF.

The chain is built from TRBV19 and TRBJ1-5, with D uncertain. Germline assignment: CDR1 LNHDA and CDR2 SQIVND (reference sequence). V lost 4 bases and J lost 7, with 8 bases in between. The CDR3 runs 12 residues. CDR3 in amino acids: CASSTWRQPQHF. Written as DNA, the CDR3 is TGTGCCAGTAGTACGTGGCGGCAGCCCCAGCATTTT.

The chain couples TRBV2 to TRBJ2-1; possibly TRBD1 for D (7 bases). This CDR3 has 14 amino acids. Germline-derived CDR1 and CDR2 are SNHLY and FYNNEI. V lost 0 bases, J lost 9 bases, and 12 bases lay in between. This chain's CDR3 is CASSEAFQGGEQFF. For the CDR3, the DNA is TGTGCCAGCAGTGAAGCCTTTCAGGGGGGTGAGCAGTTCTTC. The full variable domain, completed using reference TRBV2 and TRBJ2-1, is EPEVTQTPSHQVTQMGQEVILRCVPISNHLYFYWYRQILGQKVEFLVSFYNNEISEKSEIFDDQFSVERPDGSNFTLKIRSTKLEDSAMYFCASSEAFQGGEQFFGPGTRLTVL.

The V call is TRBV7-6, the J call TRBJ2-7, with D possibly TRBD2 on 5 matching bases. V dropped 0 bases and J dropped 3 bases, with 6 bases sitting between them. The CDR3 consists of 13 residues. The V gene's germline CDR1 is SGHVS and CDR2 FNYEAQ. This chain's CDR3 is CASSLARGYEQYF. The CDR3 DNA reads TGTGCCAGCAGCTTAGCTCGGGGCTACGAGCAGTACTTC.

This chain uses TRBV5-1 with TRBJ2-1; D might be TRBD2 (6 bases). The CDR3 consists of 18 residues. V was shortened by 0 bases and J by 1 base, with 17 bases between the two germline ends. CDR1 is SGHRS, CDR2 YFSETQ, per germline. The CDR3, as DNA: TGCGCCAGCAGCTTGGGGGCAAGCAGCGGGCTTTCCTACAATGAGCAGTTCTTC. Its translation: CASSLGASSGLSYNEQFF.

The chain combines TRBV2 with TRBJ2-1, with 9 bases identical to TRBD2. Trimming took 1 base from V and 8 from J; bases not matched to a gene: 6. The CDR3 consists of 15 residues. Germline lookup yields CDR1 SNHLY and CDR2 FYNNEI. The DNA of the CDR3 is TGTGCCAGCAGTGAAGGGGCTAGCGGGAACGATGAGCAGTTCTTC. Its protein product is CASSEGASGNDEQFF.

The rearrangement links TRBV28 to TRBJ1-2; possibly TRBD1 for D (6 bases). The CDR3 consists of 15 residues. Between the trimmed V and J ends, which lost 3 bases and 2 bases, there was a span of 13 bases. Germline loops: CDR1 MDHEN, CDR2 SYDVKM. CDR3 region: CASSFRAGGNYGYTF. CDR3 nucleotide sequence: TGTGCCAGCAGTTTTAGAGCGGGGGGCAACTATGGCTACACCTTC.

The DNA for the CDR3 is TGTGCCACGCTACCTCAGGGTATAATCTATGGCTACACCTTC. Protein: CATLPQGIIYGYTF. The rearrangement links TRBV6-5 to TRBJ1-2; D might be TRBD1 (5 bases). Trimming took 10 bases from V and 4 from J, leaving 19 bases between them. The germline gives CDR1 MNHEY, CDR2 SVGAGI. This CDR3 region has 14 residues.

This chain uses TRBV6-5 with TRBJ1-2; no clear D gene. Trimming pared 0 bases from V and 6 bases from J, leaving 8 bases between. Germline CDR1 MNHEY, CDR2 SVGAGI. This CDR3 region has 13 residues. The CDR3 loop reads CASSYSTEDGYTF. DNA of the CDR3: TGTGCCAGCAGTTACTCGACCGAGGATGGCTACACCTTC.